This is a list of T cell receptor beta chains from one sample in a study of blood T cell repertoires in COVID-19. Measured with immunoSEQ multiplex PCR; TCRdb has only the in-frame clones, and not every one. The sample holds roughly 100,000 clones, about nine tenths seen once. The sample consisted of peripheral blood. The origin of the receptors is a man aged 50-59 years with acute or convalescent COVID-19. Each CDR3 is given with its conserved first and last residue.

j_call v_call cdr3_aa
TRBJ2-7 TRBV19 CASSRPRLAGANDEQYF
TRBJ1-2 TRBV5-1 CASSFDLGGLGGYTF
TRBJ2-7 TRBV24-1 CATGTAQNEQYF
TRBJ1-2 TRBV2 CASSDDREGVGYTF
TRBJ1-1 TRBV6-2/TRBV6-3 CASNPQGVGEAFF
TRBJ1-2 TRBV5-6 CASSLVHGKGPGYTF
TRBJ2-7 TRBV5-6 CASSPGVGTGGPSSYEQYF
TRBJ2-3 TRBV6-4 CASSDSGTGGTDTQYF
TRBJ2-7 TRBV11-3 CASSLLAGVYEQYF
TRBJ1-5 TRBV5-8 CASSRGTALNQPQHF
TRBJ1-2 TRBV9 CASSVDQDYGYTF
TRBJ2-7 TRBV30 CAWSNGRRESYEQYF
TRBJ1-5 TRBV6-1 CASSEAGGYHQPQHF
TRBJ2-7 TRBV7-8 CASSLALSYEQYF
TRBJ2-3 TRBV28 CASSSRGSVDTQYF
TRBJ1-5 TRBV6-2/TRBV6-3 CASSYIQVSNQPQHF
TRBJ2-7 TRBV2 CASSEDFYEQYF
TRBJ1-5 TRBV7-9 CASSSDSSYNQPQHF
TRBJ2-3 TRBV5-6 CASSLEGSGRAATDTQYF
TRBJ2-5 TRBV30 CAWSVLAGEGETQYF
TRBJ2-1 TRBV9 CASSFNLAEGRNEQFF
TRBJ1-1 TRBV5-6 CASSKGQTEAFF
TRBJ2-7 TRBV5-1 CASSRGAGDAYEQYF
TRBJ1-2 TRBV7-8 CASSASNRGPYYGYTF
TRBJ2-3 TRBV5-1 CASSHSGGRGDTQYF
TRBJ2-1 TRBV18 CASSSQGDEQFF
TRBJ2-2 TRBV7-6 CASSLALTSVNTGELFF
TRBJ2-7 TRBV19 CASGQAYEQYF
TRBJ2-1 TRBV9 CASSALAGVYNEQFF
TRBJ2-1 TRBV12-3/TRBV12-4 CASSLYRYNEQFF
TRBJ2-7 TRBV4-1 CASRLLPGQGTYEQYF